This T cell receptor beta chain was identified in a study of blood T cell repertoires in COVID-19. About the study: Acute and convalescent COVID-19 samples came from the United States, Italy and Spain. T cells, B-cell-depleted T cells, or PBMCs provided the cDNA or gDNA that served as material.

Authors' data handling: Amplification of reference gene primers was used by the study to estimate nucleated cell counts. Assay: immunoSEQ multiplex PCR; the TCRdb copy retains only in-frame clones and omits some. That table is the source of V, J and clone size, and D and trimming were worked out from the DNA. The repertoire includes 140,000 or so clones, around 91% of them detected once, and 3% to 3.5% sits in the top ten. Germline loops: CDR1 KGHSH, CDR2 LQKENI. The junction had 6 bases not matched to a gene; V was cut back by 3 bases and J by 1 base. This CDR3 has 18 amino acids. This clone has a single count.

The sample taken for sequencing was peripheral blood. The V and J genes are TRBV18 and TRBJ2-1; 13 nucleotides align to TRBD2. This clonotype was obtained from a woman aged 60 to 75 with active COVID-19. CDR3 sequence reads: CASSPYRTSGRSYNEQFF. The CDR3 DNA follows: TGTGCCAGCTCACCCTACCGGACTAGCGGGAGATCCTACAATGAGCAGTTCTTC.